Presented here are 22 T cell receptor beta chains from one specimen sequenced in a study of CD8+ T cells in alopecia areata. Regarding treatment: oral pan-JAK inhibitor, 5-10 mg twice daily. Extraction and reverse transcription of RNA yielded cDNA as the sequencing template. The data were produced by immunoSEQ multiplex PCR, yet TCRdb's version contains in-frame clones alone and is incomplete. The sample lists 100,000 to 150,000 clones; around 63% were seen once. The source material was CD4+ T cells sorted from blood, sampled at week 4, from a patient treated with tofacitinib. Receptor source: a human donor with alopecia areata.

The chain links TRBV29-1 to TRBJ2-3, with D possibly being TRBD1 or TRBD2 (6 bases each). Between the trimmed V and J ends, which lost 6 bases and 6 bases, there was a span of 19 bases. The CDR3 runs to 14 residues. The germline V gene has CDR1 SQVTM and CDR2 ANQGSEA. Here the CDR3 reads CSVPFEGGGDTQYF. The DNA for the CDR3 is TGCAGCGTCCCTTTCGAGGGGGGCGGTGATACGCAGTATTTT.

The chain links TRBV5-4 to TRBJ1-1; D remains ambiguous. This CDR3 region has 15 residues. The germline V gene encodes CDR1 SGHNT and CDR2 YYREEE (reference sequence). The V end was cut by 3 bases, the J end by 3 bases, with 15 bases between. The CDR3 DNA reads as TGTGCCAGCAGCTCGGGAGGAGGCGGGCACACTGAAGCTTTCTTT. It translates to CASSSGGGGHTEAFF.

CDR3 sequence (DNA): TGCGCCAGCAGAGAGACTAGCGCAGATACGCAGTATTTT. It specifies CASRETSADTQYF. This chain connects TRBV5-1 to TRBJ2-3, with 8 bases that match TRBD2. CDR3 length: 13 amino acids. V lost 5 bases to trimming and J lost 4 bases; unmatched junction nucleotides: 3. The germline CDR1 and CDR2 sequences are SGHRS and YFSETQ.

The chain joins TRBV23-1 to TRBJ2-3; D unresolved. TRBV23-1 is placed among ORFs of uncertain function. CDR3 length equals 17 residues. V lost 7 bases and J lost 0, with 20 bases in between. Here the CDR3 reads CASTTIYSHSSTDTQYF. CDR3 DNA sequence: TGCGCCAGCACTACAATATACAGCCATTCTAGCACAGATACGCAGTATTTT.

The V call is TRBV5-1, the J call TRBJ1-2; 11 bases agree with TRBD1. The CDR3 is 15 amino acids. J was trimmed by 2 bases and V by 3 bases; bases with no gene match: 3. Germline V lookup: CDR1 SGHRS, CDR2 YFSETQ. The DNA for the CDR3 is TGCGCCAGCAGCTCTGGACAGGGGGCCAACTATGGCTACACCTTC. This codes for CASSSGQGANYGYTF.

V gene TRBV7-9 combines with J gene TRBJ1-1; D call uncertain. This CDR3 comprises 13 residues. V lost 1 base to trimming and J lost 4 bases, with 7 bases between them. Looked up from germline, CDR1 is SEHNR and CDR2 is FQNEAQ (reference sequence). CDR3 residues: CASSLVEGTEAFF. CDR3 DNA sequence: TGTGCCAGCAGCTTAGTAGAGGGCACTGAAGCTTTCTTT.

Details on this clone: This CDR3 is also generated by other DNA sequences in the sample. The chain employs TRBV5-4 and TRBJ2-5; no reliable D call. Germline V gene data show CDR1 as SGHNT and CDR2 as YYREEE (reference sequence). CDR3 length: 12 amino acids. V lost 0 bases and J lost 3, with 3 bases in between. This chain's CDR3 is CASSLEKETQYF. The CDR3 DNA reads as TGTGCCAGCAGCTTGGAGAAAGAGACCCAGTACTTC.

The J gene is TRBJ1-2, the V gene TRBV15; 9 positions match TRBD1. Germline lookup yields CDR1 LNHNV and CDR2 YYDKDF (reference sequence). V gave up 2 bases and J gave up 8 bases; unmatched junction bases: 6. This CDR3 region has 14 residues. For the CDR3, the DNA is TGTGCCACCAGCAGAAAGGGGACAGGGCAAGGCTACACCTTC. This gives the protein CATSRKGTGQGYTF.

CDR3 protein: CASSLGLAGSLSYEQYF. As DNA, the CDR3 is TGTGCCAGCTCACTGGGACTAGCGGGATCTCTTTCCTACGAGCAGTACTTC. The chain carries TRBV18 and TRBJ2-7; 13 positions match TRBD2. J lost 1 base, V lost 4 bases, and 7 bases had no gene match. The CDR3 covers 17 residues. CDR1 is KGHSH and CDR2 is LQKENI in the germline V gene.

This CDR3 reads CAISGQGGIETQYF. The CDR3 DNA follows: TGTGCCATCAGCGGACAGGGGGGAATAGAGACCCAGTACTTC. The V gene is TRBV10-3, the J gene TRBJ2-5, with TRBD1 matching 10 bases. Germline values: CDR1 ENHRY, CDR2 SYGVKD. The V and J ends lost 6 bases and 4 bases, in that order; junction bases with no gene match: 5. The CDR3 has 14 amino acids.

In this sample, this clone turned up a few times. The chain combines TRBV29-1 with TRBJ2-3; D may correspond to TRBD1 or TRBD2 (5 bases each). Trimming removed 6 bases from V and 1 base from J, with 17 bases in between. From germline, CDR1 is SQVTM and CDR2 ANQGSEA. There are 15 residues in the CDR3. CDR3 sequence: CSVAIAGGGTDTQYF. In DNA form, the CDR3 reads TGCAGCGTCGCCATCGCTGGGGGTGGCACAGATACGCAGTATTTT.

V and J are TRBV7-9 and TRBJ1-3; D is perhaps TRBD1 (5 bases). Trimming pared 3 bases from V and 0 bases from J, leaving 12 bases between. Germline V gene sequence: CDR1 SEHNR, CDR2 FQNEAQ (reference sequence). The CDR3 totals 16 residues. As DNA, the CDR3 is TGTGCCAGCAGCTTTACAGCCGGGACCTCTGGAAACACCATATATTTT. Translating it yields CASSFTAGTSGNTIYF.

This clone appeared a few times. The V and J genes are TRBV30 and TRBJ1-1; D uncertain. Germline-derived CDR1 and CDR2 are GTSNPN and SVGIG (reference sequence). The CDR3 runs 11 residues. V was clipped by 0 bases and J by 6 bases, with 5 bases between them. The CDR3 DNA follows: TGTGCCTGGAGTGTACTTGCTGAAGCTTTCTTT. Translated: CAWSVLAEAFF.

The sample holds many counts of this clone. The CDR3 loop reads CASSIAGGGNEQFF. CDR3 DNA sequence: TGTGCCAGCAGCATAGCAGGGGGAGGGAATGAGCAGTTCTTC. The genes are TRBV14 and TRBJ2-1; either TRBD1 or TRBD2 may fit D (7 bases each). The ends were cut back, 5 bases at V and 7 bases at J, with 15 bases in the middle. CDR1 is SGHDN, CDR2 FVKESK, per germline. This CDR3 has 14 amino acids.

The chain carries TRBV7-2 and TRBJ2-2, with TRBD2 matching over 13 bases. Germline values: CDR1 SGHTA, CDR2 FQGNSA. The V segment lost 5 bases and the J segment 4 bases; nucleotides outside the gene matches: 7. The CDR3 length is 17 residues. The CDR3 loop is CASSPLLAGGRTGELFF. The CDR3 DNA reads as TGTGCCAGCAGCCCATTACTAGCGGGGGGGCGCACCGGGGAGCTGTTTTTT.

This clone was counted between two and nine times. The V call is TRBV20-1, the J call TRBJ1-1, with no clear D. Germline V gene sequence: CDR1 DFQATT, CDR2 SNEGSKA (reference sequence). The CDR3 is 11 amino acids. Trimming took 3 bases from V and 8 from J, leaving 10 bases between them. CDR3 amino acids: CSARASDEAFF. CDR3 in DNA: TGCAGTGCTAGGGCGTCGGACGAAGCTTTCTTT.

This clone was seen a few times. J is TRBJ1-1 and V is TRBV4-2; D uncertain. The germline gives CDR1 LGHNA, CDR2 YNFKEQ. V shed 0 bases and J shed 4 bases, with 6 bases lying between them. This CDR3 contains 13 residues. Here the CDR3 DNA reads TGTGCCAGCAGCCAAGATGTTGGCACTGAAGCTTTCTTT. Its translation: CASSQDVGTEAFF.

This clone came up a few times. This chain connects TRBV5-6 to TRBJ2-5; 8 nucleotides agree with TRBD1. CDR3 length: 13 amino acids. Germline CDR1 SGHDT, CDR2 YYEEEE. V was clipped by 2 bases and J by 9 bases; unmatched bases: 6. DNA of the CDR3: TGTGCCAGCAGCTTAACAGGGGGAATGGCCCAGTACTTC. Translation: CASSLTGGMAQYF.

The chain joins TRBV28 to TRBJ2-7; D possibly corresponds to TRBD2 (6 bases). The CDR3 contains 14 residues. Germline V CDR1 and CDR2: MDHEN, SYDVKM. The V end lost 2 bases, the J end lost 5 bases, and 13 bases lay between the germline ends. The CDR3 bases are TGTGCCAGCAGTTTAATAGTACTAGCCCACGAGCAGTACTTC. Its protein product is CASSLIVLAHEQYF.

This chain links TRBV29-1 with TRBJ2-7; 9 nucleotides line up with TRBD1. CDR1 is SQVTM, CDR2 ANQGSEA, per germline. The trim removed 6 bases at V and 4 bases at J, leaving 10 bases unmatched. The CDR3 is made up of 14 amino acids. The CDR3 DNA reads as TGCAGCGTGCTCCGACAGGGGGTAGATTACGAGCAGTACTTC. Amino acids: CSVLRQGVDYEQYF.

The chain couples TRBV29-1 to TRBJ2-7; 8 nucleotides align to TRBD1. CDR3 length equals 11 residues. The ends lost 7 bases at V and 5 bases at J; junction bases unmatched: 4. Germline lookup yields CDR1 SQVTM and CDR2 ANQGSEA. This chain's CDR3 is CSAGQENEQYF. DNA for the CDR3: TGCAGCGCGGGACAGGAGAACGAGCAGTACTTC.

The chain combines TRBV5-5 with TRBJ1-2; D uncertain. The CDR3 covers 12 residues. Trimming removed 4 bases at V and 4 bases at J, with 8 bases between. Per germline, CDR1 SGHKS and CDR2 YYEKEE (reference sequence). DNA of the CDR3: TGTGCCAGCAGCCTTGACATCTATGGCTACACCTTC. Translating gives CASSLDIYGYTF.